A selection of T cell receptor beta chains follows, all from one sample in a study of shared clonotypes between healthy human individuals. The repertoire was sequenced with immunoSEQ multiplex PCR; TCRdb's copy has only in-frame clones and lacks some. The table records around 940,000 clones, approximately 80% of them present only once. The sequenced sample was memory CD4+ T cells sorted from blood. The receptors originated from a man younger than 30 in good health. Each CDR3 is given with its conserved first and last residue. D genes are given only for firm matches. Some rows mark clone size as missing; the rest say once, few, many or name a class of expanded clone.

size	V	D	J	DNA	CDR3
.	TRBV5-4	.	TRBJ2-1	TGTGCCAGCAGCTTGGTGCACAATGAGCAGTTCTTC	CASSLVHNEQFF
few	TRBV6-5	.	TRBJ1-2	TGTGCCAGCAGTTACCCCCACAGCCCCTATGGCTACACCTTC	CASSYPHSPYGYTF
.	TRBV5-6	.	TRBJ2-7	TGTGCCAGCAGCGGCGGGTCCCCTTACTACGAGCAGTACTTC	CASSGGSPYYEQYF
.	TRBV10-2	TRBD2	TRBJ2-3	TGCGCCAGCAGTGTAGAACGACCTAGCGGGAGGGCGACAGATACGCAGTATTTT	CASSVERPSGRATDTQYF
few	TRBV10-2	.	TRBJ2-3	TGCGCCAGCAGTGAGTCTCGGGTCGTCAGTTTT	CASSESRVVSF
.	TRBV27	.	TRBJ2-3	TGTGCCAGCAGTTTATTCGGTAGCAGTGGCACAGATACGCAGTATTTT	CASSLFGSSGTDTQYF
.	TRBV19	TRBD2	TRBJ2-1	TGTGCCAGTAGTATTGGTAAGATAGCGGGGGGAAACAATGAGCAGTTCTTC	CASSIGKIAGGNNEQFF
.	TRBV5-1	.	TRBJ2-7	TGCGCCAGCAGCTCCGAAAGCTACGAGCAGTACTTC	CASSSESYEQYF
few	TRBV10-3	.	TRBJ1-5	TGTGCCATCAGTGAGCAAGAAAATCAGCCCCAGCATTTT	CAISEQENQPQHF
few	TRBV11-2	.	TRBJ2-5	TGTGCCAGCAGCTTTGGGGGGGAGACCCAGTACTTC	CASSFGGETQYF
.	TRBV18	TRBD2	TRBJ2-3	TGTGCCAGCTCACCACCAGCGGGAGGGCCGAAAGATACGCAGTATTTT	CASSPPAGGPKDTQYF
.	TRBV19	TRBD2	TRBJ2-5	TGTGCCAGTAGTATGGGGACTAGCGGGGGGTCCCAAGAGACCCAGTACTTC	CASSMGTSGGSQETQYF
.	TRBV13	TRBD1	TRBJ2-1	TGTGCCAGCAGCTGGACAGGGGGTCGCGGTGAGCAGTTCTTC	CASSWTGGRGEQFF
few	TRBV7-2	TRBD1	TRBJ2-1	TGTGCCAGCAGCTTAGGGACAGGAAAATACAATGAGCAGTTCTTC	CASSLGTGKYNEQFF
.	TRBV7-2	TRBD2	TRBJ2-7	TGTGCCAGCAGCCCGACTAGCGGCCGGAACGAGCAGTACTTC	CASSPTSGRNEQYF
once	TRBV30	.	TRBJ1-5	TGTGCCTGGAGTGTACAGGGACGTAGCAATCAGCCCCAGCATTTT	CAWSVQGRSNQPQHF
.	TRBV29-1	.	TRBJ1-5	TGCAGCGTTGGTGGGGGAGGTACCCAAGGGCCCCAGCATTTT	CSVGGGGTQGPQHF
.	TRBV20-1	.	TRBJ1-2	TGCAGTGCTCCGACAACGAGAGGCTACACCTTC	CSAPTTRGYTF
many	TRBV7-9	.	TRBJ1-6	TGTGCCAGCAGCTCCGGCGGGGGCGATAATTCACCCCTCCACTTT	CASSSGGGDNSPLHF
.	TRBV27	.	TRBJ1-5	TGTGCCAGCAGTCCAATTTCCCCACAGATTTATAGCAATCAGCCCCAGCATTTT	CASSPISPQIYSNQPQHF
.	TRBV18	.	TRBJ1-5	TGTGCCAGCTCACCCTTTGACAGCAATAGCAATCAGCCCCAGCATTTT	CASSPFDSNSNQPQHF
.	TRBV4-3	.	TRBJ2-7	TGCGCCAGCAGCCAAGATAAGCCAGGGCAGTTCTGCGAGCAGTACTTC	CASSQDKPGQFCEQYF
.	TRBV30	.	TRBJ1-6	TGTGCCTGCGTTGAGAGCTCCTATAATTCACCCCTCCACTTT	CACVESSYNSPLHF
once	TRBV7-9	.	TRBJ1-6	TGTGCCAGCAGTCGGGACGGGAATTCACCCCTCCACTTT	CASSRDGNSPLHF
.	TRBV30	.	TRBJ1-2	TGTGCCTGGACAGGGAACTATGGCTACACCTTC	CAWTGNYGYTF
once	TRBV2	.	TRBJ1-3	TGTGCCAGCAGTGAGAGGCGAGCAGGATCTGGAAACACCATATATTTT	CASSERRAGSGNTIYF
.	TRBV11-3	TRBD2	TRBJ2-3	TGTGCCAGCAGCTTAGGATGGGGCAGCGGGAGGGCCGCAGATACGCAGTATTTT	CASSLGWGSGRAADTQYF
.	TRBV5-4	.	TRBJ2-7	TGTGCCAGGGATACAGGGAGGGACGAGCAGTACTTC	CARDTGRDEQYF
.	TRBV19	.	TRBJ1-4	TGTGCCAGTAGTGTCGAGAGTAATGAAAAACTGTTTTTT	CASSVESNEKLFF
.	TRBV5-1	TRBD1	TRBJ1-2	TGCGCCAGCAGCCGGGGACAGGGAGCCTATGGCTACACCTTC	CASSRGQGAYGYTF
few	TRBV2	.	TRBJ1-5	TGTGCCAGCAGTGAACAGGCCTACGGGCCCCAGCATTTT	CASSEQAYGPQHF
.	TRBV15	TRBD1	TRBJ1-2	TGTGCCACCAGCAGATCCCGTGAGACAGGGAACTATGGCTACACCTTC	CATSRSRETGNYGYTF
.	TRBV30	.	TRBJ2-2	TGTGCCTGGAGCCTAGACAGGACCGGGGAGCTGTTTTTT	CAWSLDRTGELFF
.	TRBV30	TRBD1	TRBJ1-2	TGTGCCTGGTCTGACACAGGGGGCAGCTATGGCTACACCTTC	CAWSDTGGSYGYTF
.	TRBV19	.	TRBJ2-6	TGTGCCAGTAGAAAACTACAGGACTCTGGGGCCAACGTCCTGACTTTC	CASRKLQDSGANVLTF
once	TRBV2	TRBD1	TRBJ2-3	TGTGCCAGCAGTGAAAGGGGGCAACTGTATTTT	CASSERGQLYF
few	TRBV10-1	.	TRBJ1-6	TGCGCCAGCAGCCCCAACAGAAATAATTCACCCCTCCACTTT	CASSPNRNNSPLHF
few	TRBV11-2	.	TRBJ2-2	TGTGCCAGCAGCTGGAGTACCACCGGGGAGCTGTTTTTT	CASSWSTTGELFF
once	TRBV10-3	.	TRBJ1-5	TGTGCCATCAGTGAGTCCGGCGGGAATCAGCCCCAGCATTTT	CAISESGGNQPQHF
.	TRBV3-1/TRBV3-2	.	TRBJ2-7	TGTGCCAGCAGGAAGGAGCAGTACTTC	CASRKEQYF
many	TRBV2	.	TRBJ1-1	TGTGCCAGCAGGGCAGCAGCACTAGACACTGAAGCTTTCTTT	CASRAAALDTEAFF
.	TRBV7-2	TRBD2	TRBJ2-3	TGTGCCAGCAGCTTAGTAGCGGGGGGGCGCAATACGCAGTATTTT	CASSLVAGGRNTQYF
.	TRBV4-3	.	TRBJ1-2	TGCGCCAGCAGCCAAAGTCTGAACTATGGCTACACCTTC	CASSQSLNYGYTF